This T cell receptor (beta chain) originates from a study of blood T cell repertoires in COVID-19 (TCRdb year 2020). Broadly, across the study: Collaborator samples came from the United States, Italy and Spain and covered acute and convalescent phases of COVID-19. Subjects who had been exposed to COVID-19, were actively infected with it, or had recovered from it provided the deeply sampled blood TCRbeta repertoires that made up the dataset. A freely available public database, intended as a resource for researchers studying the immune response to SARS-CoV-2, is where the repertoires were released. The material from the prospective study consisted of cDNA or gDNA derived from T cells, B-cell-depleted T cells, or PBMCs. Nearly every sample came with metadata listing a de-identified subject ID, COVID-19 status, age in years and sex. Where available, HLA class I and class II types were obtained from metadata supplied by the sample provider rather than from assay-based typing. The samples were drawn from two sources: the first 160 participants of the ongoing ImmuneRACE study, and 1,254 subjects contributed by 6 global collaborators.

The immunoSEQ Assay, a bias-controlled multiplex PCR, was used to amplify TCRbeta CDR3 regions from genomic DNA. The authors' analysis ran thus. Within the assay, amplification of reference gene primers was used to estimate how many nucleated cells each sample contained. To quantify the absolute abundance of each unique TCRbeta CDR3 rearrangement, sequence reads were collapsed and filtered. For each sample, productive Simpson clonality was calculated as the square root of Simpson's diversity index over productive rearrangements. This immuneACCESS table, as held by TCRdb, lists in-frame sequences with V and J called but not all clones. Of the missing ones, under half trace to an unresolved V gene in checked studies; the others have no known cause. Clonal size and the V and J genes are those of that table, whereas D and trimming came from the DNA. The sample table holds around 300,000 clones, of which about nine tenths were seen once. The ten largest clones represent less than 2% of the sample.

Study-level results and caveats: Clinical and demographic metadata were provided uncurated, with the amount varying by source and participant.

This clone appeared a few times. Its antigen is still unknown. No base quality information exists; no much larger clone differs at one position. The junction carries 14 bases between V and J, which are trimmed by 6 bases and 12 bases respectively. In the germline V gene (reference sequence), CDR1 corresponds to MNHNY and CDR2 to SVGAGI. The CDR3 covers 12 residues, taking in both the cysteine and the phenylalanine. CDR3 DNA is the only sequence kept; it has 36 bases, read in frame from the first base. In the prospective study, participants were roughly 18 to 90 years old, resided in about 25 geographic areas of the United States, and were enrolled through a virtual design. In the prospective study, cohorts were assigned on the basis of participant-reported clinical history obtained from a screening survey and a study questionnaire. Recovered participants in ImmuneRACE Cohort 3 were defined by two consecutive negative NP/OP PCR tests, clearance by a healthcare professional, or resolution of symptoms. Mobile phlebotomists in the prospective study collected whole blood, serum and a nasopharyngeal or oropharyngeal swab from every participant. Additional blood draws and questionnaires over an approximately 2-month period could optionally be provided by prospective study participants. Prospective study blood samples were shipped either frozen or at room temperature before DNA extraction.

The chain uses TRBV6-6 and TRBJ1-4; the best D guess is TRBD1, with 5 bases matching. The sequence came from a woman aged 55-69 years who had recovered from COVID-19. The sample comprised PBMCs or T cells enriched from blood (not recorded which). The sequenced DNA is TGTGCCAGCAGACACGGGGGACTAGAACTGTTTTTT. Its product reads: CASRHGGLELFF.